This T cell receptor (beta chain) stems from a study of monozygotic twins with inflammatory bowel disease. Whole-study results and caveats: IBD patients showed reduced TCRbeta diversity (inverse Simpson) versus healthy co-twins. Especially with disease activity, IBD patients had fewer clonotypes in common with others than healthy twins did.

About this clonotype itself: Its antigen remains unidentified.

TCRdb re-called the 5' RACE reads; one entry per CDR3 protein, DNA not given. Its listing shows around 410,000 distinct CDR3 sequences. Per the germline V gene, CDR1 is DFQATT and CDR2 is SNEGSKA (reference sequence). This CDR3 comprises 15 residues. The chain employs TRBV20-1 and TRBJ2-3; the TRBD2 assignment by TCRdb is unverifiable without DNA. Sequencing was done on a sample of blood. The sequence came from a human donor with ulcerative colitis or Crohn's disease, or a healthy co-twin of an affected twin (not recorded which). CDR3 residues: CSAQGPSGGTDTQYF.